Listed here is a single T cell receptor (beta chain). No cognate antigen has been identified for it. No base-level quality is on record; no much larger clone is a single base apart. Using the deep immunoSEQ assay, multiplex PCR amplified TCR CDR3 regions from genomic DNA. Extracted genomic DNA from each cell subset was distributed evenly across all wells of several immunoSEQ 96-well plates, and each plate was treated as a replicate. For sorted subsets, each replicate PCR was loaded with approximately 190 ng genomic DNA, equivalent to 30,000 or so T cell genomes. Purified libraries were measured with a Qubit 3.0 fluorometer, size-checked on a Bioanalyzer 2100, and measured again with the KAPA Library Quantification kit. A separate single-read 150-cycle Illumina NextSeq 550 flow cell was used to sequence each immunoSEQ 96-well plate. In the original analysis: Because the immunoSEQ output included only junctional sequences and no quality scores, the filtering could not be the same as the filtering used for full-length reads. Sequences were annotated with PyIR, a Python wrapper for IgBLAST v1.9, and V/J genes and CDR3 were assigned using IMGT germline references. Reads were filtered out if the reads had weak V/J assignments (E-value above 1e-6), no CDR3, stop codons, out-of-frame junctions, or ambiguous translated residues. V3J clonotypes were defined as sequences sharing the same inferred V gene, J gene, and CDR3 amino acid sequence. Percentage overlap between repertoires was calculated by dividing the number of shared unique clonotypes by the size of the smaller repertoire. Three approaches were used to assess repertoire richness: RTK rarefaction, the Chao1 estimator, and Recon v2.1 estimates of unobserved clonotypes. OLGA was used to compute generation probabilities for all TCRbeta clonotypes that the gDNA method yielded from a few donors. What TCRdb holds here is the immuneACCESS table cut down to in-frame rearrangements. Part of the clones is not present; checked against another copy, under half of the missing clones reflect an unresolved V gene, and the others are unexplained. V, J and clone size derive from that table, while D and trimming were established from the DNA sequence. Present in this sample are nearly 1,000,000 clones, 70% to 85% of which were seen just once. The ten most abundant clones make up nearly 1.5% of the sample.

Healthy HIV-negative adults with no recently reported acute infections or vaccinations were included as donors. Only Caucasian adults living in Nashville, Tennessee, USA were represented among the donors. CD4+ T cells were enriched by magnetic negative selection, after which naive cells were positively selected on CD45RA and the negative fraction was taken as the memory subset. Blood was collected by leukapheresis, and PBMCs were isolated by Ficoll-Histopaque density gradient centrifugation and then cryopreserved in liquid nitrogen vapor phase. Purity and quantity of every magnetically sorted T cell population were checked by analytical flow cytometry. From each sorted fraction, genomic DNA was isolated and quantified by UV absorbance on a Nanodrop 2000c. The record originates from a study of shared clonotypes between healthy human individuals (dated by TCRdb to the early 2020s). Regarding the study in general: A couple of women and three men aged 18 to 49 years were included in the cohort. For each donor, three plates each were used for CD4 naive and CD4 memory, two plates were used for CD8 naive, and one plate was used for CD8 memory. Blood TCR repertoires of roughly five healthy adults were deeply sequenced to estimate repertoire size and the extent of clonotype sharing between individuals. Different laboratories and diverse techniques were used to prepare libraries and sequence TCR repertoires, to increase sequencing depth and limit assay-specific biases. Leukapheresis yielded between about 0.9 and 10 billion PBMCs per donor.

What the work shows at the level of the full study, not this receptor alone: Only blood was sampled, and tissue TCR repertoires likely differ from those in blood. Because the study included only a small number of donors, the genetic and exposure-history diversity represented was limited. Even with the large sequencing depth, rarefaction of the sorted-subset datasets indicated that sequencing was incomplete. Compared with non-shared clonotypes, the clonotypes found in all four sorted-subset donors had higher generation probabilities. Based on pairwise subsampling, the degree of clonotype sharing among donors was expected to be affected by sequencing depth. Approximately 4.8% of naive CD4, roughly 3.5% of naive CD8, roughly 2.5% of memory CD4, and about 0.4% of memory CD8 clonotypes were shared across four donors. Larger estimated clonotype richness was generally found for naive subsets than for memory subsets.

V lost 4 bases and J lost 7 bases, and the count of bases not matched to a germline gene is 4. CDR1 and CDR2 (SEHNR, FQNEAQ) derive from the germline V gene (reference sequence). The CDR3 numbers 14 residues from cysteine through phenylalanine. The retained sequence is limited to the CDR3, 42 bases, with the frame set at the first base. This TCR derives from a man aged 18 to 29 in good health. The source material was memory CD4+ T cells sorted from blood. The meaning of the sample's cell subset or site label: CD45RA-negative fraction. The chain is made from TRBV7-9 and TRBJ1-6, with 7 central nucleotides matching TRBD1. The base sequence is TGTGCCAGCAGCTCCGCAGGGGGAAATTCACCCCTCCACTTT. It encodes CASSSAGGNSPLHF. With the portions outside the CDR3 filled from the reference TRBV7-9 and TRBJ1-6 genes, the complete variable region becomes DTGVSQNPRHKITKRGQNVTFRCDPISEHNRLYWYRQTLGQGPEFLTYFQNEAQLEKSRLLSDRFSAERPKGSFSTLEIQRTEQGDSAMYLCASSSAGGNSPLHFGNGTRLTVT.